A selection of T cell receptor beta chains follows, all from one sample in a study of cytomegalovirus exposure and HLA in healthy donors. Using immunoSEQ multiplex PCR, the repertoire was profiled, and TCRdb retains in-frame clones only, with some absent. The table shows more than 200,000 clones, with roughly 85% occurring only once. The sample consisted of PBMCs. These receptors all stem from a male donor in good health and CMV-seronegative. Both conserved end residues are trimmed from each CDR3.

V gene	J gene	CDR3 protein
TRBV18	TRBJ2-1	ASSPRSGIFHEQF
TRBV28	TRBJ2-2	ASIQAGGLTGELF
TRBV2	TRBJ2-7	ASSEAGREQY
TRBV7-3	TRBJ2-5	ASSLSSQETQY
TRBV15	TRBJ2-3	ATSISGTGGDTQY
TRBV4-1	TRBJ1-4	ASSPRGNMGEKLF
TRBV6-5	TRBJ2-4	ATRAKNIQY
TRBV5-6	TRBJ2-7	ASSDQGYEQY
TRBV4-2	TRBJ2-5	ASSQDKLAGGGETQY
TRBV30	TRBJ2-2	AWSAGLGHTGELF
TRBV19	TRBJ2-3	ASSIGGQQY
TRBV19	TRBJ1-2	ASSDPGTVNYGYT
TRBV7-9	TRBJ2-1	ASSLSVGTTNEQF
TRBV30	TRBJ2-3	ACYPTSTDTQY
TRBV6-1	TRBJ1-2	ASSEGGGDGYT
TRBV27	TRBJ2-1	ASSLRTGAYNEQF
TRBV18	TRBJ2-7	ASSPNRVSSYEQY
TRBV9	TRBJ2-5	ASSPRTTAGETQY
TRBV30	.	AWSLQDLASYEQY
TRBV9	TRBJ2-3	ASSVVLSITDTQY
TRBV15	TRBJ2-1	ATSRPPTSSGESSYNEQF
TRBV5-4	TRBJ2-7	ASSSGTGGFNEQY
TRBV9	TRBJ2-7	ASSVRGTSDEQY
TRBV10-3	TRBJ2-7	AISSRTGDSYEQY
TRBV27	TRBJ1-4	ASSIEVGRSNEKLF
TRBV7-3	TRBJ2-3	ASSSTYSDTQY
TRBV4-3	TRBJ2-7	ASSQGYGTGYEQY
TRBV28	TRBJ2-7	ASRMTGKRHEQY
TRBV19	TRBJ1-2	ASSNPGQGARGYT
TRBV10-3	TRBJ2-7	AISLISYEQY
TRBV5-1	TRBJ2-1	ASGEYLANEQF
TRBV25-1	TRBJ2-1	ASSEFQTPRGNEQF